Given below is one TCR beta chain in context. Construction of the TCRbeta library involved unique molecular identifiers. TCRdb re-analysed the PCR reads in MiXCR, keeping a single row per CDR3 protein. The sample consists of 500,000 or so distinct CDR3 sequences, approximately 30% of them appearing once. The V and J ends lost 3 bases and 3 bases respectively, with 10 bases between them. The CDR3 totals 14 residues. Germline V CDR1 and CDR2: SGHRS, YFSETQ. The source of the sample is a study of T-cell reconstitution after alpha-beta-depleted transplantation in children. The receptor's source is a human donor who donated a stem cell graft to a child with aplastic anemia. The sample was PBMCs from the stem cell graft donor, taken from the stem cell graft. The chain is built from TRBV5-1 and TRBJ2-1, with D tentatively TRBD1 (6 bases). The DNA of the CDR3 is TGCGCCAGCAGCTCGGACAGTGGCTACAATGAGCAGTTCTTC. It is translated as CASSSDSGYNEQFF. The full variable domain, rest sourced from reference TRBV5-1 and TRBJ2-1, is KAGVTQTPRYLIKTRGQQVTLSCSPISGHRSVSWYQQTPGQGLQFLFEYFSETQRNKGNFPGRFSGRQFSNSRSEMNVSTLELGDSALYLCASSSDSGYNEQFFGPGTRLTVL.